Sequencing of this TCR beta chain was carried out in a study of T cell repertoires in cytomegalovirus infection (dated by TCRdb to 2018 to 2020). Regarding the complete study: Peptide stimulations targeted recently identified HLA-C-restricted CMV epitopes, whose presentation resists viral immunomodulation, together with well-studied HLA-B-restricted epitopes. Because public TCR beta signatures pointed to carriage of CMV infection together with the matching HLA type, the HLA type of each donor mattered for the analysis.

A distance of 17 bases separates the germline ends of V and J, which lose 5 bases and 8 bases respectively. The CDR3 sequence holds 14 residues, the cysteine and phenylalanine included. Only the CDR3 portion is preserved as DNA: 42 bases, with reading frame beginning at the first base. The investigation overall reported the following: In both this cohort and an independent cohort of several hundred donors, the cumulative frequency of public TCR beta family members distinguished carriers of CMV infection plus the relevant HLA type. The ex vivo response was dominated by HLA-C-restricted CMV-specific TCR beta clonotypes, and the single most frequent clonotype in two of eight donors was supplied by these HLA-C-restricted clonotypes.

This clonotype was seen more than once but under ten times. Its target antigen remains unknown. Base quality data are lacking; no much larger clone is found one base away. This specimen's treatment or condition label, interpreted: in vitro stimulation with specific CMV peptide epitopes to enrich CMV-specific T cells. For sequencing, an Illumina HiSeq 1500 was employed. TCRdb cleaned the public reads at Q25 with fastp, built clones with MiXCR and kept in-frame beta chains. Each entry merges the rows of one CDR3 protein and shows their most common DNA and genes. The table for this sample lists about 470,000 distinct CDR3 sequences; about 44% of them were counted only once. 43% of the sample is in the top ten clones.

This sequence uses TRBV12-3 or TRBV12-4 and TRBJ2-3; the D gene assignment is ambiguous. This clonotype was sampled from a human donor in good health (CMV status not recorded). Some clones in this sample may be carry-over from other donors' samples. The material sequenced was cultured PBMCs, taken from culture after CMV antigen stimulation. The CDR3 region: CASSTRALQTTQYF. The nucleotide sequence is TGTGCCAGCAGTACCCGGGCCCTGCAGACTACGCAGTATTTT.